The next 2 T cell receptor beta chains were all read from a single sample in a study of blood T cell repertoires in COVID-19. Method: immunoSEQ multiplex PCR; TCRdb's copy keeps in-frame clones and lacks some. The sample yields 65,000 to 80,000 clones, 88% seen once. Material: peripheral blood. These TCRs come from a man in his fifties with active COVID-19.

This clone was counted once. This chain connects TRBV6-5 to TRBJ2-3; 12 bases are a match to TRBD2. The CDR3 contains 14 residues. The germline gives CDR1 MNHEY, CDR2 SVGAGI. V dropped 10 bases and J dropped 3; count of bases not matched to a gene: 5. CDR3 region: CATLAGGPTDTQYF. Written as DNA, the CDR3 is TGTGCCACCCTAGCGGGAGGGCCGACAGATACGCAGTATTTT.

The sample holds one count of this clone. The chain recombines TRBV5-6 with TRBJ2-7; 7 bases are a match to TRBD2. Trimming removed 7 bases from V and 5 bases from J; junction bases left unmatched: 3. The length of the CDR3 is 11 residues. Germline V gene sequence: CDR1 SGHDT, CDR2 YYEEEE. The DNA for the CDR3 is TGTGCCAGCGCGACTAGCAACGAGCAGTACTTC. Protein product: CASATSNEQYF.